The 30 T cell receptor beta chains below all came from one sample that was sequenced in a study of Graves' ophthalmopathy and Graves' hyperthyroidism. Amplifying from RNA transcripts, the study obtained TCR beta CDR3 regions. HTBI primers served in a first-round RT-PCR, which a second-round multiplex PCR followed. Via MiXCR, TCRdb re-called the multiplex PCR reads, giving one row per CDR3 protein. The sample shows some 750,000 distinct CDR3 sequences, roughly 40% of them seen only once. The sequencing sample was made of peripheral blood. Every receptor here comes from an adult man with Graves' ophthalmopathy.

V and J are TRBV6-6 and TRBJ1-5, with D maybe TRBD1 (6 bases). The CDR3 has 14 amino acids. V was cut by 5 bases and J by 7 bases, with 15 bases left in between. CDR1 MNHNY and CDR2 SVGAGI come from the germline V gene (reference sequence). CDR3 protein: CASSEERGWQPQHF. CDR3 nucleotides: TGTGCCAGCAGTGAAGAGAGGGGGTGGCAGCCCCAGCATTTT.

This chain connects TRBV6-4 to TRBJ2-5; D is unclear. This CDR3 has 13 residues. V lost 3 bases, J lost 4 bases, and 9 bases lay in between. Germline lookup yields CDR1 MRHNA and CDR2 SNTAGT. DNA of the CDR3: TGTGCCAGCAGTGAACGACCGGGAGAGACCCAGTACTTC. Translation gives CASSERPGETQYF.

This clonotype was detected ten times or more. As DNA, the CDR3 is TGTGCCACCCAGAAGTCCTATAATTCACCCCTCCACTTT. It yields the protein CATQKSYNSPLHF. J is TRBJ1-6 and V is TRBV25-1; D remains ambiguous. Per germline, CDR1 MGHDK and CDR2 SYGVNS. CDR3 length: 13 amino acids. V lost 10 bases, J lost 1 base, and 8 bases lay in between.

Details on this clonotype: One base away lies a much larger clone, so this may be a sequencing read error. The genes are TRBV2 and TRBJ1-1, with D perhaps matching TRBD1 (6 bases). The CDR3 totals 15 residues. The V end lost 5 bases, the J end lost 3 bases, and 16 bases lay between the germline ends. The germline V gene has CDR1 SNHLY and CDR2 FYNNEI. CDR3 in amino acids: CASSRGLGLDTEAFF. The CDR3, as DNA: TGTGCCAGCAGTCGGGGGCTCGGGTTGGACACTGAAGCTTTCTTT.

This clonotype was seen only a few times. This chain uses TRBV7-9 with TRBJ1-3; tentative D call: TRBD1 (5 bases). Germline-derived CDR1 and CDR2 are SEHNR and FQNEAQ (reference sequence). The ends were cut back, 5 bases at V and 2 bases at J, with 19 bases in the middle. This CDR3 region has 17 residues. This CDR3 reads CASSPILGEGPGNTIYF. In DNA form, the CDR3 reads TGTGCCAGCAGCCCAATTCTAGGTGAGGGGCCTGGAAACACCATATATTTT.

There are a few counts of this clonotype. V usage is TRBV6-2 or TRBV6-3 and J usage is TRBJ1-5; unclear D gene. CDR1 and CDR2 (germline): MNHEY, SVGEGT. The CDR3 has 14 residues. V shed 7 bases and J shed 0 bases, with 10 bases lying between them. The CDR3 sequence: CASNGVYSNQPQHF. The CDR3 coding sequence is TGTGCCAGCAACGGAGTTTATAGCAATCAGCCCCAGCATTTT.

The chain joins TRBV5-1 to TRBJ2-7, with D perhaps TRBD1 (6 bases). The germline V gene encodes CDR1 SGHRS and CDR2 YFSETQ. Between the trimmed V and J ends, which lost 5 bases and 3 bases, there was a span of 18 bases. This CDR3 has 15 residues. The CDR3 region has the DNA TGCGCCAGCAGTCCCCGAGGGGACACCGGCTACGAGCAGTACTTC. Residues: CASSPRGDTGYEQYF.

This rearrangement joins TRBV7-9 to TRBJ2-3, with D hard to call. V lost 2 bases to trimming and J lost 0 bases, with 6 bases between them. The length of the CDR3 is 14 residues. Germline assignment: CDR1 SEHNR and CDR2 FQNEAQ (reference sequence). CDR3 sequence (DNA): TGTGCCAGCAGCTTATTGGGCAGCACAGATACGCAGTATTTT. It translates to CASSLLGSTDTQYF.

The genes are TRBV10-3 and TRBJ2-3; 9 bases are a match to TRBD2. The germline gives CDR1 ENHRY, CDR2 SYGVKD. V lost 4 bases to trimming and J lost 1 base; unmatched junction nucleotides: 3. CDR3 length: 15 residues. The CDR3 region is CAISVAGDRTDTQYF. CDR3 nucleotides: TGTGCCATCAGTGTAGCGGGAGACCGCACAGATACGCAGTATTTT.

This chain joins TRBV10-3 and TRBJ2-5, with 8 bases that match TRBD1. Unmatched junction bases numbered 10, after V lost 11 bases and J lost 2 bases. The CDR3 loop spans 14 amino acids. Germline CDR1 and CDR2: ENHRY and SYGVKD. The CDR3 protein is CAGGTGEIQETQYF. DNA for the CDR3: TGTGCCGGGGGGACAGGCGAAATTCAAGAGACCCAGTACTTC.

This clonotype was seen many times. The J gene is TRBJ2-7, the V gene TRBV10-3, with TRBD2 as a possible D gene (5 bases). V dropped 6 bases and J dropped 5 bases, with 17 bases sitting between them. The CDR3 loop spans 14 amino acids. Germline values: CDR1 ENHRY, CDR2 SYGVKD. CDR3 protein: CAIRKAPPGDEQYF. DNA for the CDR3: TGTGCCATCAGGAAAGCGCCTCCCGGGGACGAGCAGTACTTC.

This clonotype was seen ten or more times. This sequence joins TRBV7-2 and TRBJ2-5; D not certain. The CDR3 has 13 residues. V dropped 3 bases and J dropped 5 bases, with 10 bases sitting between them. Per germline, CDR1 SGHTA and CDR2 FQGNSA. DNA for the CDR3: TGTGCCAGCAGCTTGGGCCAAGTGGAGACCCAGTACTTC. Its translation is CASSLGQVETQYF.

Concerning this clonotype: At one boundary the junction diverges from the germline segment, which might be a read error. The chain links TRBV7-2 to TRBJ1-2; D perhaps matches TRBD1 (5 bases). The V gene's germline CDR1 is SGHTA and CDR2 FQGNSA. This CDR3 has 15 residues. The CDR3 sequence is CVSSYGTTDWGGYTF. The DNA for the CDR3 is TGTGTCAGCAGCTATGGGACCACCGACTGGGGTGGCTACACCTTC.

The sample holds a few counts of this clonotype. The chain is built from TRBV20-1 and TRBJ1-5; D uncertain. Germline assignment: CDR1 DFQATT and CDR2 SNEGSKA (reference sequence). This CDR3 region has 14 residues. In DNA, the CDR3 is TGCAGGGCCTCGCGGCCTTTAGGAGATCAGCCCCAGCATTTT. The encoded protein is CRASRPLGDQPQHF.

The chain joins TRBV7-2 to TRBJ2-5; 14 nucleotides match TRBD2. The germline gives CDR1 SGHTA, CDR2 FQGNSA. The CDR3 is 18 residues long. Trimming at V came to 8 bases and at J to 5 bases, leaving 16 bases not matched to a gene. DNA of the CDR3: TGTGCCAGCTTACGAAGACTAGCGGGAGGGCCCGAGGGGGAGACCCAGTACTTC. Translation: CASLRRLAGGPEGETQYF.

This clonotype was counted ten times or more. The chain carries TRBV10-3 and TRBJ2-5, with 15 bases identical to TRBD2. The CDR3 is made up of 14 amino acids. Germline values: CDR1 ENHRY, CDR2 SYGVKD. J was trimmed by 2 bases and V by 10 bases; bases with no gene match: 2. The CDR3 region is CATGTSGGQETQYF. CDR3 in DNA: TGTGCCACTGGGACTAGCGGGGGGCAAGAGACCCAGTACTTC.

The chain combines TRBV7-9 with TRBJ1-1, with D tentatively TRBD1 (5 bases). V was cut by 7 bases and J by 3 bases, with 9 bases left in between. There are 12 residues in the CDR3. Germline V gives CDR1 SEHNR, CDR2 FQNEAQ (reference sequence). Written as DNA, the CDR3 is TGTGCCAGCACCCCGGGGGACACTGAAGCTTTCTTT. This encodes CASTPGDTEAFF.

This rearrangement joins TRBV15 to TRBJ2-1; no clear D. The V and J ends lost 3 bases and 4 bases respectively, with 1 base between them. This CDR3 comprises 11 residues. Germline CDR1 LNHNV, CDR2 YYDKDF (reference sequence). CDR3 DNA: TGTGCCACCAGCAGTTACAATGAGCAGTTCTTC. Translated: CATSSYNEQFF.

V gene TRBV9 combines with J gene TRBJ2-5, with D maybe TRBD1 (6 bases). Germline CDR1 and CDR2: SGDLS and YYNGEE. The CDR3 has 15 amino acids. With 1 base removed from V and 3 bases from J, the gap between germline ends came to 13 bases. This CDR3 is CASSVSPGEKETQYF. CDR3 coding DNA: TGTGCCAGCAGCGTAAGTCCAGGGGAAAAAGAGACCCAGTACTTC.

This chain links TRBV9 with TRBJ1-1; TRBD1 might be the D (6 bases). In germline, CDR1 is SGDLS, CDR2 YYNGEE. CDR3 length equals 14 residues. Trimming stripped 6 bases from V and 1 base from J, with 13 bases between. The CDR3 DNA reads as TGTGCCAGCACGCAGGGGATAAAGAACACTGAAGCTTTCTTT. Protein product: CASTQGIKNTEAFF.

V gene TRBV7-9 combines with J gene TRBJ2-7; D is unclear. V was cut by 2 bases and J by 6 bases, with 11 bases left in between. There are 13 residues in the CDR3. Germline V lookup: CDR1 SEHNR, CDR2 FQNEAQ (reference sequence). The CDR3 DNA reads TGTGCCAGCAGCTTACCAGGATTGAGCGAGCAGTACTTC. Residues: CASSLPGLSEQYF.

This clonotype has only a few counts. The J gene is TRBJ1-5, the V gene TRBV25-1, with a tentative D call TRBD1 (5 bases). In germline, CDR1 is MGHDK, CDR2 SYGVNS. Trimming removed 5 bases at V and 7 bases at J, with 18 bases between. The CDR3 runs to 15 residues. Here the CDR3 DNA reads TGTGCCAGCAGTCCCGCGGGGGGGACCGGGCAGCCCCAGCATTTT. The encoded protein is CASSPAGGTGQPQHF. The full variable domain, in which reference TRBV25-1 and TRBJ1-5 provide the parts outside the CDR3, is EADIYQTPRYLVIGTGKKITLECSQTMGHDKMYWYQQDPGMELHLIHYSYGVNSTEKGDLSSESTVSRIRTEHFPLTLESARPSHTSQYLCASSPAGGTGQPQHFGDGTRLSIL.

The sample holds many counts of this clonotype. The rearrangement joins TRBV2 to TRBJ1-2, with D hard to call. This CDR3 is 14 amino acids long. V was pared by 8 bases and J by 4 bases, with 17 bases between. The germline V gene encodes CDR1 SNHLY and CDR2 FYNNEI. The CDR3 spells CASFGSSGSYGYTF. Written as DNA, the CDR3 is TGTGCCAGCTTCGGCTCCTCCGGGAGCTATGGCTACACCTTC.

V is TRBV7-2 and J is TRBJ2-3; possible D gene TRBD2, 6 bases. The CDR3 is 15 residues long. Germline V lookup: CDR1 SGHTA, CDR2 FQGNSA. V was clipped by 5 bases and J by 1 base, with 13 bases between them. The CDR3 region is CASSLYGTRTDTQYF. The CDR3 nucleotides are TGTGCCAGCAGCCTCTATGGGACTCGCACAGATACGCAGTATTTT. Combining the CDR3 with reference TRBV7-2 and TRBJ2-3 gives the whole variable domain GAGVSQSPSNKVTEKGKDVELRCDPISGHTALYWYRQSLGQGLEFLIYFQGNSAPDKSGLPSDRFSAERTGGSVSTLTIQRTQQEDSAVYLCASSLYGTRTDTQYFGPGTRLTVL.

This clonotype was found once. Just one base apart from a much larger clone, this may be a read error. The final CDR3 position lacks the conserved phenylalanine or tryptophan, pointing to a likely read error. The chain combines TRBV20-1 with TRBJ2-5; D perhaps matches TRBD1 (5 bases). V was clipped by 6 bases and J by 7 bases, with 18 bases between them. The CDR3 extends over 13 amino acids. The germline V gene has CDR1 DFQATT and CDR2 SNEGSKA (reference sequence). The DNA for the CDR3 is TGCAGTGCACACCTACCAGAAGGGGCGACCCAGTACTGC. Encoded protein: CSAHLPEGATQYC.

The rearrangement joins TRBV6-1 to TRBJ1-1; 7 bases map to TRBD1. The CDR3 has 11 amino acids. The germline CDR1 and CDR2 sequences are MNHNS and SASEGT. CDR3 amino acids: CVGSQGGEAFF. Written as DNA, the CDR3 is TGTGTAGGGTCCCAGGGGGGTGAAGCTTTCTTT.

CDR3 sequence (DNA): TGTGCCAGCAGCCCGGACAGGGTGGCTATCACCTTC. Translated: CASSPDRVAITF. V is TRBV2 and J is TRBJ1-2; 8 nucleotides match TRBD1. CDR1 is SNHLY, CDR2 FYNNEI, per germline. Trimming took 6 bases from V and 13 from J; bases not matched to a gene: 10. The CDR3 totals 12 residues.

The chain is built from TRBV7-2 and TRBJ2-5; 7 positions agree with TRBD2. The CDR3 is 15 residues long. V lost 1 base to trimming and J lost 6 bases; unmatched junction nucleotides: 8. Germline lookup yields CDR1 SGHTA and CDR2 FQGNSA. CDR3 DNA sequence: TGTGCCAGCAGCTTAGGGTTCCCTAGCGGAAAGACCCAGTACTTC. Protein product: CASSLGFPSGKTQYF.

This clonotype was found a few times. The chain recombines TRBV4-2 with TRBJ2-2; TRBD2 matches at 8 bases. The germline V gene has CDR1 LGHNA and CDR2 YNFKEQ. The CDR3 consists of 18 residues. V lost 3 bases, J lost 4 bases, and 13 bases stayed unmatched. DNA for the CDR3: TGTGCCAGCAGCCAGATCGCGAGCGGGAGTCGTAGCACCGGGGAGCTGTTTTTT. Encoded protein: CASSQIASGSRSTGELFF.

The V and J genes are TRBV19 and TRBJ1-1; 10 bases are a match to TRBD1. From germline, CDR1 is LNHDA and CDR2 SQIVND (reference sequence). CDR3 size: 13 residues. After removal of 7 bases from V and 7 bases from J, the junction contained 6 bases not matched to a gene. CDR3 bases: TGTGCCAGTACGGACAGGGGGACGAATGAAGCTTTCTTT. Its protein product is CASTDRGTNEAFF.